Listed here is a single T cell receptor (beta chain). Autoimmune disease history or systemic immunosuppression excluded patients. This specimen belongs to a study of OX40 agonist ivuxolimab in advanced cancers. Study context: Those enrolled were approximately 78% male, with a mean age of about 66 years and ages from roughly 23 to 79.

Profiled with immunoSEQ multiplex PCR; TCRdb holds only in-frame clones, not every one. Among roughly 120,000 clones listed, 75% to 90% were seen once. With 0 bases removed from V and 2 bases from J, the gap between germline ends came to 7 bases. This CDR3 is built from 14 residues. Germline V gene data show CDR1 as LGHNA and CDR2 as YSLEER. The TCR was taken from an adult with an advanced solid tumor such as melanoma, head and neck, liver or kidney cancer. The J gene is TRBJ1-2, the V gene TRBV4-3; D not resolved. This specimen consisted of CD4+ or CD8+ T cells sorted from blood, obtained in a trial of the OX40 agonist ivuxolimab. This CDR3 is CASSQELGNYGYTF. The CDR3 nucleotides read TGCGCCAGCAGCCAAGAACTGGGGAACTATGGCTACACCTTC.